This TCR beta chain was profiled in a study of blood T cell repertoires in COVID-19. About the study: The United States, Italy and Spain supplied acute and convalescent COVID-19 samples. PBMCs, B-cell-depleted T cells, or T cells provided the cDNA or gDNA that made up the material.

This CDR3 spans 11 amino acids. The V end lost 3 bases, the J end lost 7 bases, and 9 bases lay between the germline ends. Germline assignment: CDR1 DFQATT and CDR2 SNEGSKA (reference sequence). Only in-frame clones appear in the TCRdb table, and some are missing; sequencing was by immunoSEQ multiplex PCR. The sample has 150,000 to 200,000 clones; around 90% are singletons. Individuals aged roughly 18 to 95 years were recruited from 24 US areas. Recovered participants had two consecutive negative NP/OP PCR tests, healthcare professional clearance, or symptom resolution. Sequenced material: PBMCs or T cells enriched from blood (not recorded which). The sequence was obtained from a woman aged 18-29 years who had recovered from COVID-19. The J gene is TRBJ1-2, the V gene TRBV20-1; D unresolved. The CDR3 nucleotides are TGCAGTGCTAGCCCCAGAGGTGGCTACACCTTC. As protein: CSASPRGGYTF.